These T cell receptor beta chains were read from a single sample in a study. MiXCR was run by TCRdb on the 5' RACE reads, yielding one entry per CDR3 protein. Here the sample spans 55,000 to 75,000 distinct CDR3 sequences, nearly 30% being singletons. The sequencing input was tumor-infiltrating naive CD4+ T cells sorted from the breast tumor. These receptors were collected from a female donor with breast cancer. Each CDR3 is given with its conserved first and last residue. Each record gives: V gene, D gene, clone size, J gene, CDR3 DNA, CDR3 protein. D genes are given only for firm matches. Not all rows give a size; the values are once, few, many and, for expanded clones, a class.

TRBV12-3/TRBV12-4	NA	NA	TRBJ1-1	TGTGCCAGCAGTTTAAGGGCAGCGGAAGCTTTCTTT	CASSLRAAEAFF
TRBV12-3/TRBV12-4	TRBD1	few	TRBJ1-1	TGTGCCAGCAGCCCGGGACAGGCGAGCACTGAAGCTTTCTTT	CASSPGQASTEAFF
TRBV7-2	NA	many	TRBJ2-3	TGTGCCAGCAGCTTAGCCTACACAGATACGCAGTATTTT	CASSLAYTDTQYF
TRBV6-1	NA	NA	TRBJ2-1	TGTGCCAGCAGTGGAGAGACGGGGGTCTACAATGAGCAGTTCTTC	CASSGETGVYNEQFF
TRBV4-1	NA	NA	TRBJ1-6	TGCGCCAGCAGCCAAGAAATGGCCCGGGGAGATTCACCCCTCCACTTT	CASSQEMARGDSPLHF
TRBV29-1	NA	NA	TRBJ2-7	TGCAGCGCCGAGACCGAAACCTACGAGCAGTACTTC	CSAETETYEQYF
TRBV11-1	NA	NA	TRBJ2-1	TGTGCCAGCAGCCCCCGGACTCTCAGCTCCTACAATGAGCAGTTCTTC	CASSPRTLSSYNEQFF
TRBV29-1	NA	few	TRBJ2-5	TGCAGCGTTGAACGAGGGCAGGGGGGAGAGACCCAGTACTTC	CSVERGQGGETQYF
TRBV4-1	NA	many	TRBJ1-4	TGCGCCAGCAGCCAAGACAGGGTCGGTGGTGAAAAACTGTTTTTT	CASSQDRVGGEKLFF
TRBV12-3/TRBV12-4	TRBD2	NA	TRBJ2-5	TGTGCCAGCAGTTTCCAGCGGGGGGCTGGAGAGACCCAGTACTTC	CASSFQRGAGETQYF
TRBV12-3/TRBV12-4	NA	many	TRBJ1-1	TGTGCCAGCAGCTCCGGGACACCGAACACTGAAGCTTTCTTT	CASSSGTPNTEAFF
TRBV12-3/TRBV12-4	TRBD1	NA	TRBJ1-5	TGTGCCAGCAGTTTAAGGTCGGCAGGGGGAAGCAATCAGCCCCAGCATTTT	CASSLRSAGGSNQPQHF
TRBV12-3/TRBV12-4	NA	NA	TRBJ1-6	TGTGCCAGCAGTTTGGTAGGGGGAGGCTCACCCCTCCACTTT	CASSLVGGGSPLHF
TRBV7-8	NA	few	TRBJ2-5	TGTGCCAGCAGTGAGGTTTGGGAGACCCAGTACTTC	CASSEVWETQYF
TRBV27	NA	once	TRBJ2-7	TGTGCCAGCAGACTCAGACAGGAGGAGTCCTACGAGCAGTACTTC	CASRLRQEESYEQYF
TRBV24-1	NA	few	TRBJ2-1	TGTGCCACCAGTGATTCTAGGTTTAACAATGAGCAGTTCTTC	CATSDSRFNNEQFF
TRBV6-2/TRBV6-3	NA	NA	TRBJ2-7	TGTGCCAGCAGACCCCGTTTGGGAGCGCGCGAATCCTACGAGCAGTACTTC	CASRPRLGARESYEQYF
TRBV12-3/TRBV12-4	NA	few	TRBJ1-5	TGTGCCAGCAGGCCGCAGGGCGACAATCAGTCCCAGCATTTT	CASRPQGDNQSQHF
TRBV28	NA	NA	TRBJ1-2	TGTGCCAGCTCGCGGGATAACTATGGCTACACCTTC	CASSRDNYGYTF
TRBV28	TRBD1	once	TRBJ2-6	TGTGCCAGCAGTTTTCCCGGGACAGGGGGAGGGGCCAACGTCCTGACTTTC	CASSFPGTGGGANVLTF
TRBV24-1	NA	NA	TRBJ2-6	TGTGCCACCAGTCCAGGGGAAGCTGGGGCCAACGTCCTGACTTTC	CATSPGEAGANVLTF
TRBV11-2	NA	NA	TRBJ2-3	TGTGCCAGCAGCTTAGATCGGGGCAGCACAGATACGCAGTATTTT	CASSLDRGSTDTQYF
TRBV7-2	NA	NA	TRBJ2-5	TGTGCCAGCAGCTCCTTACAGGGAGGAGAGACCCAGTACTTC	CASSSLQGGETQYF
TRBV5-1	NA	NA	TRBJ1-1	TGCGCCAGCAGACCCACAGGGCCCCCTGAAGCTTTCTTT	CASRPTGPPEAFF
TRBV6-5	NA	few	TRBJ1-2	TGTGCCAGCAGTTCGGGGGCTGAAGCTGGCTACACCTTC	CASSSGAEAGYTF
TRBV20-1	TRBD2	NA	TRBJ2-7	TGCAGTGCTAGAGCGGGGGGACTTGGCTACGAGCAGTACTTC	CSARAGGLGYEQYF
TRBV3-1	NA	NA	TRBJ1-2	TGTGCCAGCAGCCAAGGAGGGATCGGTAACTATGGCTACACCTTC	CASSQGGIGNYGYTF
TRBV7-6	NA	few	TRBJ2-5	TGTGCCAGCAGCCTAAGAGCGGGCCCAGAGACCCAGTACTTC	CASSLRAGPETQYF
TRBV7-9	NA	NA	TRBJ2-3	TGTGCCAGCAGCTTAGCGCAGAGCACAGATACGCAGTATTTT	CASSLAQSTDTQYF
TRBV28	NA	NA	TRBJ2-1	TGTGCCACCTATACTTTTAGGGGAACCTACAATGAGCAGTTCTTC	CATYTFRGTYNEQFF
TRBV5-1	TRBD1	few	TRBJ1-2	TGCGCCAGCAGTATCCAGGGGGGAAACTATGGCTACACCTTC	CASSIQGGNYGYTF
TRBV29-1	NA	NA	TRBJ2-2	TGCAGCGTAGAGGATCCGAGGAGGACCGGGGAGCTGTTTTTT	CSVEDPRRTGELFF
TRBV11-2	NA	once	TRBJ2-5	TGTGCCAGCAGCCTAGGGGGGGGCCGAGAGACCCAGTACTTC	CASSLGGGRETQYF